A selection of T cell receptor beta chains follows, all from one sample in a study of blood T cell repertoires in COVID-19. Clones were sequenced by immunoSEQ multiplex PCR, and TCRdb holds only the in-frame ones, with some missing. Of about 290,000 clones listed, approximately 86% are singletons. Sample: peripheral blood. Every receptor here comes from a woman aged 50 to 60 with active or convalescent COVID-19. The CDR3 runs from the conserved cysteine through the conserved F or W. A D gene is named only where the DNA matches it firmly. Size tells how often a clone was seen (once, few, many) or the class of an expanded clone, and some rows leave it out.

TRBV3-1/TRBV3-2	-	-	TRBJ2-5	CASSPRGLKETQYF	TGTGCCAGCAGCCCTCGGGGACTCAAAGAGACCCAGTACTTC
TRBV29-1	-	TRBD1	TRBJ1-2	CSVETGDHGYTF	TGCAGCGTCGAGACAGGGGATCATGGCTACACCTTC
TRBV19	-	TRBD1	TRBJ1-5	CASRVVWTGGNQPQHF	TGTGCCAGTAGAGTTGTCTGGACAGGGGGCAATCAGCCCCAGCATTTT
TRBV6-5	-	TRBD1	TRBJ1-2	CASSRTGTGGLGYTF	TGTGCCAGCAGTCGGACCGGGACAGGGGGGCTTGGCTACACCTTC
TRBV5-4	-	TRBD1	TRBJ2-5	CASSFDRGETQYF	TGTGCCAGCAGCTTCGACAGGGGAGAGACCCAGTACTTC
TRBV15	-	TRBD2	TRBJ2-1	CATSRGGLAGVDEQFF	TGTGCCACCAGCCGGGGTGGTCTAGCGGGAGTCGATGAGCAGTTCTTC
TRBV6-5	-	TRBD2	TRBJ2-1	CASMDLAGHNEQFF	TGTGCCAGCATGGATCTAGCGGGACACAATGAGCAGTTCTTC
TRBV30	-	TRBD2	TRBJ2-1	CAWSVTSGSGEQFF	TGTGCCTGGAGTGTAACTAGCGGGAGTGGTGAGCAGTTCTTC
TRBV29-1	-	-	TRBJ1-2	CSVAISRGDGYTF	TGCAGCGTTGCGATCTCCAGGGGCGACGGCTACACCTTC
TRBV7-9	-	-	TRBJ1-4	CASSFGRFNEKLFF	TGTGCCAGCAGCTTCGGTCGCTTTAATGAAAAACTGTTTTTT
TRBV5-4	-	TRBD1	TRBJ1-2	CASSDRVYGYTF	TGTGCCAGCAGCGACAGGGTCTATGGCTACACCTTC
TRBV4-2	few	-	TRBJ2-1	CASSQGRRGEDDEQFF	TGTGCCAGCAGCCAAGGCCGTCGAGGGGAGGATGATGAGCAGTTCTTC
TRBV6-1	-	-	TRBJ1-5	CASSEVGGFRRDQPQHF	TGTGCCAGCAGTGAAGTCGGAGGCTTCAGGCGTGACCAGCCCCAGCATTTT
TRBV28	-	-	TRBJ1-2	CASTLGQNYGYTF	TGTGCCAGCACCCTCGGACAGAACTATGGCTACACCTTC
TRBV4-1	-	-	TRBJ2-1	CASSLNRLGKGYNEQFF	TGCGCCAGCAGCCTCAATCGACTAGGAAAGGGCTACAATGAGCAGTTCTTC
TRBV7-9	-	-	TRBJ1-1	CASSLATGTTTEAFF	TGTGCCAGCAGCTTAGCGACCGGGACAACCACTGAAGCTTTCTTT
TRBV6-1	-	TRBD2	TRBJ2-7	CASSDVLAGYEQYF	TGTGCCAGCAGTGATGTACTAGCGGGCTACGAGCAGTACTTC
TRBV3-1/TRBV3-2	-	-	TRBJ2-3	CASSQASQNTQYF	TGTGCCAGCAGCCAGGCCTCTCAGAATACGCAGTATTTT
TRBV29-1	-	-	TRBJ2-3	CSVKGDNTDTQYF	TGCAGCGTCAAGGGGGATAACACAGATACGCAGTATTTT
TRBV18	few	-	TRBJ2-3	CASSPVQAGFSTDTQYF	TGTGCCAGCTCACCAGTTCAAGCGGGTTTTAGCACAGATACGCAGTATTTT
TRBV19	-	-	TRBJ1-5	CASSMGQGGYQPQHF	TGTGCCAGTAGTATGGGTCAGGGCGGTTATCAGCCCCAGCATTTT
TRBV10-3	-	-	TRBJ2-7	CAISSVTSYEQYF	TGTGCCATCAGCTCGGTGACTAGCTACGAGCAGTACTTC
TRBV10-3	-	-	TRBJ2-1	CAMSLHAYNEQFF	TGTGCCATGAGTTTACACGCCTACAATGAGCAGTTCTTC
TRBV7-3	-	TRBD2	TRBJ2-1	CASSLMGLASYNEQFF	TGTGCCAGCAGCTTAATGGGACTAGCGAGTTACAATGAGCAGTTCTTC
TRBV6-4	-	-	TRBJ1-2	CASSSQGYGYTF	TGTGCCAGCAGTTCCCAGGGCTATGGCTACACCTTC
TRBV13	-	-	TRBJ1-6	CASSTAPTKDSPLHF	TGTGCCAGCAGCACCGCCCCTACGAAAGATTCACCCCTCCACTTT
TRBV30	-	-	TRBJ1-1	CAWTDSLEAFF	TGTGCCTGGACCGACAGCCTGGAAGCTTTCTTT
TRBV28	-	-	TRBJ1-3	CASSSWGTAGNTIYF	TGTGCCAGCAGTTCCTGGGGCACAGCAGGAAACACCATATATTTT
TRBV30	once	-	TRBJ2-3	CAWSVQEDTQYF	TGTGCCTGGAGTGTACAGGAAGATACGCAGTATTTT
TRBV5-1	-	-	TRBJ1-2	CASSLEGQVHGYTF	TGCGCCAGCAGCTTGGAGGGGCAGGTCCACGGCTACACCTTC
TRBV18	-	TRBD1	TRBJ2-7	CASSPRTRGQDEQYF	TGTGCCAGCTCACCAAGAACGAGGGGGCAGGACGAGCAGTACTTC
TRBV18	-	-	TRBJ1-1	CASSQDRHTEAFF	TGTGCCAGCTCACAGGACAGACACACTGAAGCTTTCTTT
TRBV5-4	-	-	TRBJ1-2	CASSLDSNYGYTF	TGTGCCAGCAGCTTAGACTCTAACTATGGCTACACCTTC
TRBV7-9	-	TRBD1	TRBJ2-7	CASSSPRNRGDSAYEQYF	TGTGCCAGCAGTTCCCCCCGAAACAGGGGGGATAGCGCCTACGAGCAGTACTTC
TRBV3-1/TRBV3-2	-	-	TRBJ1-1	CASSQGANTEAFF	TGTGCCAGCAGCCAGGGAGCAAACACTGAAGCTTTCTTT
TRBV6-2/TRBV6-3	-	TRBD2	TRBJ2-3	CASSYPSAGGADTQYF	TGTGCCAGCAGTTACCCCTCCGCGGGAGGCGCAGATACGCAGTATTTT
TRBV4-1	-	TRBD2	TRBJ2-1	CASSQRGAGGFYNEQFF	TGCGCCAGCAGCCAGAGGGGGGCGGGAGGGTTCTACAATGAGCAGTTCTTC
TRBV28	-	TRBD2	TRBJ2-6	CASSFGGAGANVLTF	TGTGCCAGCAGTTTTGGGGGGGCTGGGGCCAACGTCCTGACTTTC
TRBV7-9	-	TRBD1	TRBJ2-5	CASSSRQGPGRAQYF	TGTGCCAGCAGCTCTCGACAGGGGCCGGGCAGGGCCCAGTACTTC
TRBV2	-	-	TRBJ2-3	CASSRSLGTSTDTQYF	TGTGCCAGCAGCCGATCCCTAGGAACTAGCACAGATACGCAGTATTTT
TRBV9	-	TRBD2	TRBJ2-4	CASSGSGSVVRNIQYF	TGTGCCAGCAGCGGTAGCGGGTCGGTGGTTAGGAACATTCAGTACTTC